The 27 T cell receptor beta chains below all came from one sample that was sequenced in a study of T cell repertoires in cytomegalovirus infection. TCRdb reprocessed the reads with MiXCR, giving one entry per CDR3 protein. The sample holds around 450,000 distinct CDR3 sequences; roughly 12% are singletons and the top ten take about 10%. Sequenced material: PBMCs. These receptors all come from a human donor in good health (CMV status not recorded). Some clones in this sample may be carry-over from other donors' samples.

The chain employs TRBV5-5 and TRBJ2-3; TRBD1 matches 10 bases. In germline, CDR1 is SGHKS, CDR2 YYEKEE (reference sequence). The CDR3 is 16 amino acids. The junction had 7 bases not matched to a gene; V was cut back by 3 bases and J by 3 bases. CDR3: CASSYGRTGGTDTQYF. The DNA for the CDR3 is TGTGCCAGCAGCTACGGACGGACAGGGGGAACAGATACGCAGTATTTT.

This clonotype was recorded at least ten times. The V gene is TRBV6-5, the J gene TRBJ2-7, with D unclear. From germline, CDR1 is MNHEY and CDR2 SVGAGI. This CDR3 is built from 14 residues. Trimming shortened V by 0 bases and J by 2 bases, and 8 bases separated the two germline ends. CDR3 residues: CASSYSQDPYEQYF. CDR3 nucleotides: TGTGCCAGCAGTTACTCCCAGGACCCCTACGAGCAGTACTTC.

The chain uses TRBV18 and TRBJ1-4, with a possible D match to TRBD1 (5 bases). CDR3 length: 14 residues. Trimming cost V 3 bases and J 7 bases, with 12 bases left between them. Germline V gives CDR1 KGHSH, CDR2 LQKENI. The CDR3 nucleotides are TGTGCCAGCTCACCGGAACAGGAAGGTGAAAAACTGTTTTTT. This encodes CASSPEQEGEKLFF.

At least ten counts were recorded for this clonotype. The chain's CDR3 is CASSQDLASPTAIDTQYF. In nucleotides, the CDR3 is TGTGCCAGCAGCCAAGATCTGGCGTCACCCACGGCGATAGATACGCAGTATTTT. J is TRBJ2-3 and V is TRBV4-2; D ambiguous. This CDR3 comprises 18 residues. CDR1 LGHNA and CDR2 YNFKEQ come from the germline V gene. Trimming removed 0 bases from V and 5 bases from J, with 21 bases in between.

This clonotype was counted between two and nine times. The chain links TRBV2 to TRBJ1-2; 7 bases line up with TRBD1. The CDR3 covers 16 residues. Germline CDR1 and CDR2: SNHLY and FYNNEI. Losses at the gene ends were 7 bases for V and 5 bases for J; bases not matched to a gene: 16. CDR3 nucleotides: TGTGCCAGCATTCGAGACAGGGACTTTGGCGTATATGGCTACACCTTC. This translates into CASIRDRDFGVYGYTF. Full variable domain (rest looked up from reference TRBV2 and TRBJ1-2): EPEVTQTPSHQVTQMGQEVILRCVPISNHLYFYWYRQILGQKVEFLVSFYNNEISEKSEIFDDQFSVERPDGSNFTLKIRSTKLEDSAMYFCASIRDRDFGVYGYTFGSGTRLTVV.

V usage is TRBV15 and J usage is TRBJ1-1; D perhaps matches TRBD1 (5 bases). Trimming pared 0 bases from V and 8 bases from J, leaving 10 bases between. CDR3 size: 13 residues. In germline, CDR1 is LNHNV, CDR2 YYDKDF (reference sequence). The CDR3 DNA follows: TGTGCCACCAGCAGAGATGTCGAGGGGGAAGCTTTCTTT. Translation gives CATSRDVEGEAFF.

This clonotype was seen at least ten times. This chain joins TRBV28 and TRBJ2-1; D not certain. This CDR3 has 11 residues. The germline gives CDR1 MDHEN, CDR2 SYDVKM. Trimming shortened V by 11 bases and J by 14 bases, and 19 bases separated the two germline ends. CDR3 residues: CASSGPPRKFF. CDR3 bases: TGTGCCTCCTCGGGCCCTCCGCGGAAGTTCTTC.

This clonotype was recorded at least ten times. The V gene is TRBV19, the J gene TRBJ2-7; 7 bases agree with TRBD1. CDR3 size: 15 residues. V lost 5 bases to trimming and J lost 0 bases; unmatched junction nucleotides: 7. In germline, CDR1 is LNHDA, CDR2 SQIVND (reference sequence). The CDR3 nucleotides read TGTGCCAGTAGTTTCTGGACAGGTCGCTCCTACGAGCAGTACTTC. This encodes CASSFWTGRSYEQYF.

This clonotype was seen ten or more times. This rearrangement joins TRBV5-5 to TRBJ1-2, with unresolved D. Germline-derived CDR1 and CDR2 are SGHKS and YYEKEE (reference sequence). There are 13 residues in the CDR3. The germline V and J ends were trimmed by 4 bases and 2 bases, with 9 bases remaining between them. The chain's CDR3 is CASSKGTNYGYTF. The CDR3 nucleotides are TGTGCCAGCAGCAAGGGAACCAACTATGGCTACACCTTC.

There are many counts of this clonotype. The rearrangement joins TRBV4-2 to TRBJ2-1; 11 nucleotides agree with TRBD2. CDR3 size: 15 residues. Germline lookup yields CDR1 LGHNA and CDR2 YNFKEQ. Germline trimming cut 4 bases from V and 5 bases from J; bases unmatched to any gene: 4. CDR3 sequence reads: CASSPGLAVHNEQFF. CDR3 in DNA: TGTGCCAGCAGCCCGGGACTAGCGGTCCACAATGAGCAGTTCTTC.

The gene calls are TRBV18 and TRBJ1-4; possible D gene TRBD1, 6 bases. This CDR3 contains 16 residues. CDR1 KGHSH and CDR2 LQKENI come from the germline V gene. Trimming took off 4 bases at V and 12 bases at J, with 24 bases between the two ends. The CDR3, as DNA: TGTGCCAGCTCACGAACTTACAGGGAAGGAGGCCTAGAACTGTTTTTT. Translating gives CASSRTYREGGLELFF.

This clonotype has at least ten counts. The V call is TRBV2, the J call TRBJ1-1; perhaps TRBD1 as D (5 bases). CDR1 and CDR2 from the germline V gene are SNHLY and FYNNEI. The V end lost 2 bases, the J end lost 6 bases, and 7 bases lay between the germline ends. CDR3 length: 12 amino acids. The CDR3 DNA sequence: TGTGCCAGCAGTGAAAGGGGTTCTGAAGCTTTCTTT. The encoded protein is CASSERGSEAFF.

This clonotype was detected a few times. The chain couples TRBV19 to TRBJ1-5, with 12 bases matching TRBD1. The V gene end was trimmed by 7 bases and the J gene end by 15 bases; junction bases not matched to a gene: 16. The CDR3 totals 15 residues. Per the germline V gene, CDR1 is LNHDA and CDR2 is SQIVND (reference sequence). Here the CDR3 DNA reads TGTGCCAGTAAATTATCCGGGACAGGGGGCGAAGTGGGGCATTTT. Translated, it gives CASKLSGTGGEVGHF.

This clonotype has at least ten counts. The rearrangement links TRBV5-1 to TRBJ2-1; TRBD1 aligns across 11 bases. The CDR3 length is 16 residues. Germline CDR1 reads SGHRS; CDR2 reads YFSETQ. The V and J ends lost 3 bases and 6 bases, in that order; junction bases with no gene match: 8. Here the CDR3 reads CASSSFGTGGGNEQFF. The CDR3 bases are TGCGCCAGCAGCTCCTTCGGGACAGGGGGGGGCAATGAGCAGTTCTTC.

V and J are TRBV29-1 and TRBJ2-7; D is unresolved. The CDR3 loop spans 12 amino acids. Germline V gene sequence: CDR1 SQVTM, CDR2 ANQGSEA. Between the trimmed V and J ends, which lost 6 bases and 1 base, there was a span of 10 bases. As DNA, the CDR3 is TGCAGCGTAGAGGACCAGTCCTACGAGCAGTACTTC. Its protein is CSVEDQSYEQYF.

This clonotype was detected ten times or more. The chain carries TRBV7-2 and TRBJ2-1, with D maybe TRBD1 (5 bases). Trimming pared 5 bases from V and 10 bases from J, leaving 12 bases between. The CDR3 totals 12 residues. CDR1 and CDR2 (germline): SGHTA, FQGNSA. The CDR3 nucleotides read TGTGCCAGCAGCCCGCAGGGTGACGAGCAGTTCTTC. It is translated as CASSPQGDEQFF.

CDR3 sequence reads: CASSSLTASKEQFF. The CDR3, as DNA: TGTGCCAGCAGCTCCTTGACAGCCTCCAAGGAGCAGTTCTTC. The chain joins TRBV7-9 to TRBJ2-1, with D perhaps matching TRBD1 (5 bases). Looked up from germline, CDR1 is SEHNR and CDR2 is FQNEAQ (reference sequence). The CDR3 consists of 14 residues. V lost 4 bases, J lost 10 bases, and 17 bases lay in between.

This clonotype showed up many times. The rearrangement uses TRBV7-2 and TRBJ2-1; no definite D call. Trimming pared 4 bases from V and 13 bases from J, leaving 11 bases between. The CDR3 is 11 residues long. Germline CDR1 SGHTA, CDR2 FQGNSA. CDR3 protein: CASSSGPVQFF. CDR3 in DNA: TGTGCCAGCAGCTCGGGCCCTGTTCAGTTCTTC.

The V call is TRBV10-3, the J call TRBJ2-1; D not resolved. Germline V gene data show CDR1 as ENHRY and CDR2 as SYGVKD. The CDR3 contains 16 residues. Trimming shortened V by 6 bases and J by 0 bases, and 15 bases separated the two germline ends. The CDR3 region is CAISRVGFHSYNEQFF. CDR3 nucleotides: TGTGCCATCAGCCGAGTCGGGTTTCACTCCTACAATGAGCAGTTCTTC.

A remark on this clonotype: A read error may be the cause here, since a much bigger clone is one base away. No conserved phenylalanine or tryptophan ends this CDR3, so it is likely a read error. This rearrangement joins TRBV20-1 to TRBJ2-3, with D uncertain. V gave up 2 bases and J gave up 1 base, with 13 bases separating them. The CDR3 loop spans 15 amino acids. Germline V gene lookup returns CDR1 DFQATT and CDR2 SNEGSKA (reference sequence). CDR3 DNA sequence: TGCAGTGCTAGATCGGCACATAGGGGCACAGATACGCAGTATTCT. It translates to CSARSAHRGTDTQYS.

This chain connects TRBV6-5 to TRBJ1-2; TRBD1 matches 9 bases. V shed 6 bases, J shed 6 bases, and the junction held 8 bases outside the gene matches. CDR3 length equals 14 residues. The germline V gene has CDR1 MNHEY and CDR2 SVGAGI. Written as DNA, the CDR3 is TGTGCCAGCAGGGGGCTACAGGGGGCGAATGGCTACACCTTC. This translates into CASRGLQGANGYTF.

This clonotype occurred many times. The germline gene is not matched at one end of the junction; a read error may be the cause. The CDR3: CASKTVGGDGAEVF. Here the CDR3 DNA reads TGTGCCAGCAAGACGGTAGGGGGGGATGGCGCAGAGGTCTTC. This chain connects TRBV28 to TRBJ2-1, with a weak D call TRBD2 (7 bases). CDR3 size: 14 residues. The germline CDR1 and CDR2 sequences are MDHEN and SYDVKM.

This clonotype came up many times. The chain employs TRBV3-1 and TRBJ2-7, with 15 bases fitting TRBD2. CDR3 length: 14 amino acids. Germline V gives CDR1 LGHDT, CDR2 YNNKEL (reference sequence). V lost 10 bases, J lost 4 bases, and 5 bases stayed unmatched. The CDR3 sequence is CATGLAGGPYEQYF. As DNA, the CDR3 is TGTGCCACCGGACTAGCGGGAGGGCCATACGAGCAGTACTTC.

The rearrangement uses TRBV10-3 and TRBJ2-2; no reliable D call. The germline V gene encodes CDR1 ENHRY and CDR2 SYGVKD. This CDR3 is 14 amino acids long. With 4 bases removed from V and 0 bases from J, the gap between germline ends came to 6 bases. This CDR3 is CAISGTSNTGELFF. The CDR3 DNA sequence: TGTGCCATCAGTGGAACGTCGAACACCGGGGAGCTGTTTTTT.

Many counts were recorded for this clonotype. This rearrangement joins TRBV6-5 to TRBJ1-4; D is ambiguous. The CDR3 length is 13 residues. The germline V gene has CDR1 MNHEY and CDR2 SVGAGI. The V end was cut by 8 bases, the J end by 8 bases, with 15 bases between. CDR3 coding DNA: TGTGCCAGCGGGGAGATGGTAATGGAAAAACTGTTTTTT. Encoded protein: CASGEMVMEKLFF.

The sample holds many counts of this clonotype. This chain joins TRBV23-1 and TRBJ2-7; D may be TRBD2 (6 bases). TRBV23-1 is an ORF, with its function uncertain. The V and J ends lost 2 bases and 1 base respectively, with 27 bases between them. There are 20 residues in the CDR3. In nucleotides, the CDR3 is TGCGCCAGCAGTCAAAAAAACAAATGTGAGCGGGTTCCGAGGTCCTACGAGCAGTACTTC. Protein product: CASSQKNKCERVPRSYEQYF.

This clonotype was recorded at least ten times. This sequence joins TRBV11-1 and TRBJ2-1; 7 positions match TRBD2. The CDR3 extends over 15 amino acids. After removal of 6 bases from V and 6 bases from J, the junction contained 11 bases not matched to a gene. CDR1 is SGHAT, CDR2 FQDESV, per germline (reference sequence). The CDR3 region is CASRKVGGDFNEQFF. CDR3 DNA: TGTGCCAGCAGGAAAGTGGGAGGGGACTTCAATGAGCAGTTCTTC.